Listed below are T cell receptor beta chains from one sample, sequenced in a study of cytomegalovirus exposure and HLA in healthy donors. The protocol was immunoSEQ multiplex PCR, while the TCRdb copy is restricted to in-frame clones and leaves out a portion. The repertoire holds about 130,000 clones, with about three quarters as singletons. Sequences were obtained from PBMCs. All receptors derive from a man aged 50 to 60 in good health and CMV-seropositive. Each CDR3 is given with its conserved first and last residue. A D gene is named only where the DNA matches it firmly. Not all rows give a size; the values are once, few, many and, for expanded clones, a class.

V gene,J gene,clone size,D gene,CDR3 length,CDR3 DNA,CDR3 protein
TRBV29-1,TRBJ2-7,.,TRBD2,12,TGCAGCGTTCTAGCGGGAGCGTACGAGCAGTACTTC,CSVLAGAYEQYF
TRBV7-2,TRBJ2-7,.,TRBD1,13,TGTGGCAGCAGCTTCGGGACAGGATACGAGCAGTACTTC,CGSSFGTGYEQYF
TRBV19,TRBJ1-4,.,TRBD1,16,TGTGCCAGTAGTCCTACGGACAGGGGAACGGATGAAAAACTGTTTTTT,CASSPTDRGTDEKLFF
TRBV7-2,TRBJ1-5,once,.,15,TGTGCCAGCTCCGCCCAAGGGGGAGGCAATCAGCCCCAGCATTTT,CASSAQGGGNQPQHF
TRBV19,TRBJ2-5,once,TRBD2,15,TGTGCCAGTAGTATAGGCGGCGGGGGGCAAGAGACCCAGTACTTC,CASSIGGGGQETQYF
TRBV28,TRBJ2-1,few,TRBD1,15,TGTGCCAGCAGAGATGGGACAGGGGGAATCCATGAGCAGTTCTTC,CASRDGTGGIHEQFF
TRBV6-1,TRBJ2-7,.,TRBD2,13,TGTGCCAGCAGTGCTAGCGGGGGTGACGAGCAGTACTTC,CASSASGGDEQYF
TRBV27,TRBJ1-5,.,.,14,TGTGCCAGCAGTGCGGACAGACCAAATCAGCCCCAGCATTTT,CASSADRPNQPQHF
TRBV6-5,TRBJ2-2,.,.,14,TGTGCCAGCAGTTACGGGGGGGCCACCGGGGAGCTGTTTTTT,CASSYGGATGELFF
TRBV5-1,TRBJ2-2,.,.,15,TGCGCCAGCAGACGGGACAAGATAAACACCGGGGAGCTGTTTTTT,CASRRDKINTGELFF
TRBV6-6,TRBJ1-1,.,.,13,TGTGCCAGCAACGACGGCGGGCGGACTGAAGCTTTCTTT,CASNDGGRTEAFF
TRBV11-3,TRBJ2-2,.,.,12,TGTGCCAGCAGCTCCAGGGGCGGGGAGCTGTTTTTT,CASSSRGGELFF
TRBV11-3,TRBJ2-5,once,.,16,TGTGCCAGCAGCCAAATTTGGGGAGAATCCGCGGAGACCCAGTACTTC,CASSQIWGESAETQYF
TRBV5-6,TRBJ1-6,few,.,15,TGTGCCAGCAGCTTGGGGCAGGGTCGAAATTCACCCCTCCACTTT,CASSLGQGRNSPLHF
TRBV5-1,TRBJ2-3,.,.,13,TGCGCCAGCAATCGAGATGAGTTCGATACGCAGTATTTT,CASNRDEFDTQYF
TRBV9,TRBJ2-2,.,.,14,TGTGCCAGCAGCGTGCTCGGAGGGACCGGGGAGCTGTTTTTT,CASSVLGGTGELFF
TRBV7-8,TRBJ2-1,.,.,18,TGTGCCAGCAGCTTAGTCGCTAGCGACCAACCTGGCTACAATGAGCAGTTCTTC,CASSLVASDQPGYNEQFF
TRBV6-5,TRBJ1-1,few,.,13,TGTGCCAGCAGTTACTCCAGGAACACTGAAGCTTTCTTT,CASSYSRNTEAFF
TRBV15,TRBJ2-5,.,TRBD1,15,TGTGCCACCAGCAGTTATCCGGGACAGCAAGGGACCCAGTACTTC,CATSSYPGQQGTQYF
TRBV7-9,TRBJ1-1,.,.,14,TGTGCCAGCAGCCAAACAGCTATGAACACTGAAGCTTTCTTT,CASSQTAMNTEAFF
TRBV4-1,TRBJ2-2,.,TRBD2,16,TGCGCCAGCAGCCAAGGGGATAGCGGGGGGGCCGGGGAGCTGTTTTTT,CASSQGDSGGAGELFF
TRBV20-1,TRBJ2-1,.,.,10,TGCAGTGCGTGGGGCGATGAGCAGTTCTTC,CSAWGDEQFF
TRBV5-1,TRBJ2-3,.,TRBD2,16,TGCGCCAGCACAGGAACTAGCGGGATCCACACAGATACGCAGTATTTT,CASTGTSGIHTDTQYF
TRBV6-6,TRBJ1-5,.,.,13,TGTGCCAGCAGCCAAGACAGCACCCAACCCCAGCATTTT,CASSQDSTQPQHF
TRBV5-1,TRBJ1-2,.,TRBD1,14,TGCGCCAGCAGCGCCGGGACAGGGGCCAGGGTATACACCTTC,CASSAGTGARVYTF
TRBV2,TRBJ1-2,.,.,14,TGTGCCAGCAGTGAGCGGACAGACCTCTATGGCTACACCTTC,CASSERTDLYGYTF
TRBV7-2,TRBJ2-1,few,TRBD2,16,TGTGCCAGCAGCTTGGGTGGTAGCGGGAGGTACAATGAGCAGTTCTTC,CASSLGGSGRYNEQFF
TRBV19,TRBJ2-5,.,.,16,TGTGCCAGTAGTATAGGGTTGGGGGCCCCCCACGGGGCCCAGTACTTC,CASSIGLGAPHGAQYF
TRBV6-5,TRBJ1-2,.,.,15,TGTGCCAGCAGTACTACCTATGACGGTTACTATGGCTACACCTTC,CASSTTYDGYYGYTF
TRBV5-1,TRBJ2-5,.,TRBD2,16,TGCGCCAGCACGCCTGGGGCTAGCGGGGGGGCAGAGACCCAGTACTTC,CASTPGASGGAETQYF
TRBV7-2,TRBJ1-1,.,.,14,TGTGCCAGCAGCCCGACATCCCTGAACACTGAAGCTTTCTTT,CASSPTSLNTEAFF
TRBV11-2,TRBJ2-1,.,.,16,TGTGCCAGCAGCTTAGCGTTGTCTAGCGCGGTCGGTGAGCAGTTCTTC,CASSLALSSAVGEQFF
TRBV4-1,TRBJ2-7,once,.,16,TGCGCCAGCAGCCAACCCGGAGAGGGCCCTCGTTACGAGCAGTACTTC,CASSQPGEGPRYEQYF
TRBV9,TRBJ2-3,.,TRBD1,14,TGTGCCAGCAGCGGACAGGGGAGCACAGATACGCAGTATTTT,CASSGQGSTDTQYF
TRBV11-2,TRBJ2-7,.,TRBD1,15,TGTGCCAGCAGCTTAGTTGGGACAGGCACCTACGAGCAGTACTTC,CASSLVGTGTYEQYF
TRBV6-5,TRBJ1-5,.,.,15,TGTGCCAGCAGTTACTCAGGGGCTAGCAATCAGCCCCAGCATTTT,CASSYSGASNQPQHF
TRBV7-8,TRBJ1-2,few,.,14,TGTGCCAGCAGCCCTAAGGGGCTAAGAAATGGCTACACCTTC,CASSPKGLRNGYTF
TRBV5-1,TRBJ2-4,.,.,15,TGCGCCAGCAGCTTGGGAGGCGGTTCCAAAAACATTCAGTACTTC,CASSLGGGSKNIQYF
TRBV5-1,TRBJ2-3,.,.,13,TGCGCCAGCAGCTGGGGGGTGGCAGATACGCAGTATTTT,CASSWGVADTQYF
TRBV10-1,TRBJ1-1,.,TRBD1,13,TGCGCCAGCAGTGTAGGGGGCCACACTGAAGCTTTCTTT,CASSVGGHTEAFF
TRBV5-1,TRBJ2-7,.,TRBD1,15,TGCGCCAGCAGGCGGACGGGACAGGGAGTCGACGAGCAGTACTTC,CASRRTGQGVDEQYF
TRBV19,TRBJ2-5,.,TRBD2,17,TGTGCCAGTAGTATCGGGGGACTAGCGGGGACTCAAGAGACCCAGTACTTC,CASSIGGLAGTQETQYF
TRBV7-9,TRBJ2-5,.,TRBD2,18,TGTGCCAGCAGCCATACCGGGACTAGCGGGGGAGGTGGAGAGACCCAGTACTTC,CASSHTGTSGGGGETQYF
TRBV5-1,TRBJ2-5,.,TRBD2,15,TGCGCCAGCAGCCTAGGCACGGGAGGCCAAGAGACCCAGTACTTC,CASSLGTGGQETQYF
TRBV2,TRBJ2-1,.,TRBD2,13,TGTGCCAGCAAGACTAGCCTCTACAATGAGCAGTTCTTC,CASKTSLYNEQFF
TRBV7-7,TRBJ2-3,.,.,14,TGTGCCAGCAGCTTAGGTGCAGGGGCAGATACGCAGTATTTT,CASSLGAGADTQYF
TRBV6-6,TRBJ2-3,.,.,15,TGTGCCAGCAAACCCTCCGGGACTAGCACAGATACGCAGTATTTT,CASKPSGTSTDTQYF
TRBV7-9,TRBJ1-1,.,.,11,TGTGCCAGCAGCTTCGGGCGGGGAGCTTTCTTT,CASSFGRGAFF
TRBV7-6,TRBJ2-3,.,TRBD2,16,TGTGCCAGCAGCTCCCGGGGGAGCGGGGGGCTAGATACGCAGTATTTT,CASSSRGSGGLDTQYF
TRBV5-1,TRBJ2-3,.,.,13,TGCGCCAGCAAGCAGGGCGACACAGATACGCAGTATTTT,CASKQGDTDTQYF
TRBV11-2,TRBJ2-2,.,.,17,TGTGCCAGCAGCCGTTCTAGGGGGGGCTCGAACACCGGGGAGCTGTTTTTT,CASSRSRGGSNTGELFF